Each of the 32 T cell receptor beta chains below was sequenced from the same sample in a study of blood T cell repertoires in COVID-19. Assay: immunoSEQ multiplex PCR; the TCRdb copy retains only in-frame clones and omits some. The sample contains roughly 140,000 clones, about 88% of which appear only once. Material: peripheral blood. Receptor source: a human donor in a cohort sampled during active COVID-19.

This clone was recorded only once. This chain uses TRBV4-2 with TRBJ2-5; weak D call: TRBD1 (5 bases). This CDR3 region has 16 residues. V shed 1 base and J shed 1 base, with 13 bases lying between them. Germline CDR1 and CDR2: LGHNA and YNFKEQ. The CDR3 region is CASSQGLGAAQETQYF. CDR3 sequence (DNA): TGTGCCAGCAGCCAAGGTCTTGGGGCGGCCCAAGAGACCCAGTACTTC.

The chain links TRBV19 to TRBJ2-1; the match to TRBD2 covers 8 bases. The V gene's germline CDR1 is LNHDA and CDR2 SQIVND (reference sequence). The CDR3 is made up of 13 amino acids. V was pared by 8 bases and J by 4 bases, with 4 bases of the junction left unmatched. The CDR3 protein is CASSRGGYNEQFF. Here the CDR3 DNA reads TGTGCCAGTTCCCGGGGGGGTTACAATGAGCAGTTCTTC.

This clone is a singleton in its sample. This chain links TRBV28 with TRBJ2-7, with D possibly being TRBD2 (5 bases). The CDR3 covers 16 residues. Germline V gene data show CDR1 as MDHEN and CDR2 as SYDVKM. V was shortened by 4 bases and J by 0 bases, with 16 bases between the two germline ends. The CDR3 coding sequence is TGTGCCAGCAGTTCCTTATCCGGGGAGCCCTCCTACGAGCAGTACTTC. It encodes CASSSLSGEPSYEQYF.

This chain connects TRBV5-6 to TRBJ1-3, with D tentatively TRBD1 (5 bases). The CDR3 is 16 amino acids. Germline V lookup: CDR1 SGHDT, CDR2 YYEEEE. The V end lost 1 base, the J end lost 0 bases, and 11 bases lay between the germline ends. CDR3 in amino acids: CASSLMQGFSGNTIYF. The CDR3 bases are TGTGCCAGCAGCTTGATGCAGGGCTTCTCTGGAAACACCATATATTTT.

Only one count was recorded for this clone. The chain carries TRBV12-3 or TRBV12-4 and TRBJ2-1; no clear D gene. Between the trimmed V and J ends, which lost 6 bases and 10 bases, there was a span of 13 bases. The CDR3 covers 12 residues. The CDR3 coding sequence is TGTGCCAGCAGGCTACACCTAGAGGAGCAGTTCTTC. Its protein is CASRLHLEEQFF.

This rearrangement joins TRBV4-1 to TRBJ1-2, with D uncertain. From germline, CDR1 is MGHRA and CDR2 YSYEKL. The length of the CDR3 is 14 residues. Trimming removed 3 bases from V and 1 base from J, with 9 bases in between. The CDR3 sequence is CASSHLSGNYGYTF. The CDR3 nucleotides read TGCGCCAGCAGCCACCTATCCGGTAACTATGGCTACACCTTC.

CDR3 residues: CASSKLAGGVSYNEQFF. CDR3 sequence (DNA): TGTGCCAGCAGCAAACTAGCGGGGGGGGTCTCCTACAATGAGCAGTTCTTC. This chain connects TRBV11-3 to TRBJ2-1, with TRBD2 matching 13 bases. Germline V gene lookup returns CDR1 SGHNT and CDR2 YENEEA. CDR3 length: 17 amino acids. J gave up 0 bases and V 5 bases, and 4 bases lay outside the gene matches.

This chain links TRBV30 with TRBJ1-4, with D unresolved. This CDR3 comprises 13 residues. Germline CDR1 reads GTSNPN; CDR2 reads SVGIG (reference sequence). CDR3: CAARGDPNEKLFF. CDR3 nucleotides: TGTGCTGCCCGGGGAGACCCTAATGAAAAACTGTTTTTT.

This sequence joins TRBV28 and TRBJ2-5, with D perhaps matching TRBD2 (6 bases). Trimming removed 5 bases at V and 11 bases at J, with 18 bases between. This CDR3 has 13 residues. Germline CDR1 is MDHEN and CDR2 is SYDVKM. CDR3 protein: CASSPGPSGRQYF. The CDR3 DNA sequence: TGTGCCAGCAGTCCCGGGCCCAGCGGGCGGCAGTACTTC.

The rearrangement links TRBV7-8 to TRBJ2-1; D is perhaps TRBD2 (7 bases). The germline V and J ends were trimmed by 5 bases and 5 bases, with 19 bases remaining between them. CDR1 is SGHVS, CDR2 FQNEAQ, per germline. The length of the CDR3 is 16 residues. CDR3 protein: CASSPEGGWGDNEQFF. CDR3 in DNA: TGTGCCAGCAGCCCCGAGGGGGGGTGGGGCGACAATGAGCAGTTCTTC.

DNA for the CDR3: TGTGCCAGCAGCCCGGACAGGGGCGGCAATCAGCCCCAGCATTTT. It yields the protein CASSPDRGGNQPQHF. The V call is TRBV6-5, the J call TRBJ1-5; 9 nucleotides line up with TRBD1. The V segment lost 6 bases and the J segment 2 bases; nucleotides outside the gene matches: 5. CDR3 length: 15 amino acids. CDR1 is MNHEY, CDR2 SVGAGI, per germline.

CDR3: CASSPRVPVDTIYF. Written as DNA, the CDR3 is TGTGCCAGCAGCCCCAGGGTCCCGGTGGACACCATATATTTT. The rearrangement links TRBV11-2 to TRBJ1-3; possible D gene TRBD1, 5 bases. This CDR3 is 14 amino acids long. Per the germline V gene, CDR1 is SGHAT and CDR2 is FQNNGV. V was trimmed by 5 bases and J by 8 bases, leaving 16 bases between them. The whole variable domain, remainder taken from reference TRBV11-2 and TRBJ1-3, is EAGVAQSPRYKIIEKRQSVAFWCNPISGHATLYWYQQILGQGPKLLIQFQNNGVVDDSQLPKDRFSAERLKGVDSTLKIQPAKLEDSAVYLCASSPRVPVDTIYFGEGSWLTVV.

The rearrangement joins TRBV6-5 to TRBJ1-6, with unresolved D. CDR1 is MNHEY and CDR2 is SVGAGI in the germline V gene. The CDR3 contains 16 residues. Trimming stripped 0 bases from V and 6 bases from J, with 12 bases between. In DNA form, the CDR3 reads TGTGCCAGCAGTTACTCGTCCCGGGGAGGTAATTCACCCCTCCACTTT. It encodes CASSYSSRGGNSPLHF.

The chain is built from TRBV7-6 and TRBJ1-2, with D tentatively TRBD1 (5 bases). This CDR3 region has 15 residues. With 1 base removed from V and 4 bases from J, the gap between germline ends came to 13 bases. CDR1 and CDR2 from the germline V gene are SGHVS and FNYEAQ. CDR3 in DNA: TGTGCCAGCAGCTTAGATTCAGGGTTAAGCTATGGCTACACCTTC. Translation: CASSLDSGLSYGYTF. Using reference TRBV7-6 and TRBJ1-2 for the parts outside the CDR3, the full variable domain is GAGVSQSPRYKVTKRGQDVALRCDPISGHVSLYWYRQALGQGPEFLTYFNYEAQQDKSGLPNDRFSAERPEGSISTLTIQRTEQRDSAMYRCASSLDSGLSYGYTFGSGTRLTVV.

The rearrangement uses TRBV4-2 and TRBJ2-1; 11 bases match TRBD2. Germline V lookup: CDR1 LGHNA, CDR2 YNFKEQ. The CDR3 consists of 15 residues. J was trimmed by 7 bases and V by 0 bases; bases with no gene match: 2. The CDR3 nucleotides read TGTGCCAGCAGCCAAGAACTAGCGGGAGTAAATGAGCAGTTCTTC. Protein: CASSQELAGVNEQFF.

This chain connects TRBV28 to TRBJ1-1; 7 bases match TRBD1. Germline V gives CDR1 MDHEN, CDR2 SYDVKM. The CDR3 consists of 16 residues. J lost 5 bases, V lost 2 bases, and 11 bases had no gene match. This CDR3 is CASSLAATGRFTEAFF. In DNA form, the CDR3 reads TGTGCCAGCAGTTTAGCAGCGACAGGGAGGTTTACTGAAGCTTTCTTT.

This chain connects TRBV6-6 to TRBJ2-1; D not resolved. Per germline, CDR1 MNHNY and CDR2 SVGAGI (reference sequence). The germline V and J ends were trimmed by 4 bases and 5 bases, with 9 bases remaining between them. The CDR3 totals 13 residues. The chain's CDR3 is CASSFLSDNEQFF. DNA for the CDR3: TGTGCCAGCAGTTTCCTATCTGACAATGAGCAGTTCTTC.

This clone was recorded once. The rearrangement links TRBV18 to TRBJ2-7, with TRBD1 matching 7 bases. The CDR3 runs to 13 residues. Per the germline V gene, CDR1 is KGHSH and CDR2 is LQKENI. V lost 3 bases and J lost 12; bases outside the gene matches: 11. CDR3 region: CASSPNRDSDRYF. The CDR3 nucleotides read TGTGCCAGCTCACCTAACCGGGACAGCGATCGGTACTTC.

The chain has TRBV14 and TRBJ2-6, with 7 bases lining up with TRBD1. Per germline, CDR1 SGHDN and CDR2 FVKESK. The CDR3 has 14 residues. Trimming cost V 3 bases and J 16 bases; bases outside gene matches: 12. This CDR3 reads CASSQGGDRLRLTF. The CDR3 DNA reads as TGTGCCAGCAGCCAGGGTGGGGACAGATTACGACTGACTTTC. Drawing the rest from reference TRBV14 and TRBJ2-6, the complete variable domain is EAGVTQFPSHSVIEKGQTVTLRCDPISGHDNLYWYRRVMGKEIKFLLHFVKESKQDESGMPNNRFLAERTGGTYSTLKVQPAELEDSGVYFCASSQGGDRLRLTFGAGSRLTVL.

The V gene is TRBV7-2, the J gene TRBJ2-2, with D uncertain. V was cut by 1 base and J by 4 bases, with 10 bases left in between. The CDR3 is 15 amino acids. Germline lookup yields CDR1 SGHTA and CDR2 FQGNSA. CDR3 sequence reads: CASSLGRIVTGELFF. Here the CDR3 DNA reads TGTGCCAGCAGCTTAGGCCGTATAGTCACCGGGGAGCTGTTTTTT.

The chain uses TRBV28 and TRBJ2-7; D perhaps matches TRBD1 (5 bases). CDR1 MDHEN and CDR2 SYDVKM come from the germline V gene. The CDR3 is made up of 13 amino acids. V was pared by 5 bases and J by 6 bases, with 14 bases between. Here the CDR3 DNA reads TGTGCCAGCAGTAGGGGTTTGCAGGGCGAGCAGTACTTC. Its translation: CASSRGLQGEQYF.

The V gene is TRBV3-1 (or the pseudogene TRBV3-2), the J gene TRBJ2-4; TRBD2 agrees at 11 bases. V was clipped by 4 bases and J by 4 bases; unmatched bases: 12. This CDR3 region has 18 residues. Germline-derived CDR1 and CDR2 are LGHDT and YNNKEL (reference sequence). The CDR3 loop reads CASSPRATSGGKKNIQYF. The CDR3, as DNA: TGTGCCAGCAGCCCCCGTGCTACTAGCGGGGGAAAGAAAAACATTCAGTACTTC.

This clone was seen a single time. The rearrangement joins TRBV6-6 to TRBJ2-5; 8 nucleotides agree with TRBD1. The CDR3 totals 15 residues. The V and J ends lost 0 bases and 5 bases, in that order; junction bases with no gene match: 5. From germline, CDR1 is MNHNY and CDR2 SVGAGI (reference sequence). The CDR3 DNA follows: TGTGCCAGCAGTTACTCCCGGACAGGGACGGAGACCCAGTACTTC. Amino acid sequence: CASSYSRTGTETQYF.

The rearrangement uses TRBV6-6 and TRBJ1-4; D perhaps matches TRBD1 (5 bases). The germline V and J ends were trimmed by 0 bases and 5 bases, with 13 bases remaining between them. The CDR3 is 16 amino acids. The germline V gene has CDR1 MNHNY and CDR2 SVGAGI (reference sequence). The DNA of the CDR3 is TGTGCCAGCAGTTACTCGCAGGGAGGGAACAATGAAAAACTGTTTTTT. This translates into CASSYSQGGNNEKLFF.

The V call is TRBV2, the J call TRBJ2-7; 8 nucleotides align to TRBD2. Germline CDR1 and CDR2: SNHLY and FYNNEI. This CDR3 is 15 amino acids long. V trimming: 4 bases; J trimming: 2 bases; junction bases outside the gene matches: 7. DNA for the CDR3: TGTGCCAGCAGTGGAAGTAGCGGGGACCCCTACGAGCAGTACTTC. Protein sequence: CASSGSSGDPYEQYF.

The CDR3 protein is CASSNTNTIYF. The CDR3 DNA reads as TGTGCCAGCAGCAACACAAACACCATATATTTT. The chain joins TRBV2 to TRBJ1-3; the D is unclear. V shed 6 bases and J shed 6 bases, with 6 bases lying between them. The germline gives CDR1 SNHLY, CDR2 FYNNEI. The CDR3 has 11 residues. The variable domain in full, with the rest retrieved from reference TRBV2 and TRBJ1-3, is EPEVTQTPSHQVTQMGQEVILRCVPISNHLYFYWYRQILGQKVEFLVSFYNNEISEKSEIFDDQFSVERPDGSNFTLKIRSTKLEDSAMYFCASSNTNTIYFGEGSWLTVV.

The CDR3 nucleotides read TGTGCCAGCAGTCGTAACGCCCATAGAGAGTACACCTTC. Protein product: CASSRNAHREYTF. The chain uses TRBV27 and TRBJ1-2; D is uncertain. The CDR3 sequence is 13 residues long. Between the trimmed V and J ends, which lost 5 bases and 11 bases, there was a span of 18 bases. Germline CDR1 MNHEY, CDR2 SMNVEV (reference sequence).

The chain combines TRBV5-1 with TRBJ1-1; D uncertain. There are 15 residues in the CDR3. Trimming took off 0 bases at V and 1 base at J, with 10 bases between the two ends. In germline, CDR1 is SGHRS, CDR2 YFSETQ. CDR3 amino acids: CASSLERFENTEAFF. The CDR3 DNA reads TGCGCCAGCAGCTTGGAGAGGTTCGAGAACACTGAAGCTTTCTTT.

The chain employs TRBV5-1 and TRBJ2-3, with 7 bases lining up with TRBD2. CDR1 is SGHRS, CDR2 YFSETQ, per germline. The CDR3 has 15 residues. The V segment lost 1 base and the J segment 4 bases; nucleotides outside the gene matches: 6. The CDR3 reads CASSLLSGAPDTQYF. The CDR3 DNA reads as TGCGCCAGCAGCTTGCTGAGCGGGGCCCCAGATACGCAGTATTTT.

This rearrangement joins TRBV14 to TRBJ1-2; D possibly corresponds to TRBD1 (6 bases). The CDR3 loop spans 16 amino acids. Germline CDR1 SGHDN, CDR2 FVKESK. The V gene lost 0 bases and the J gene lost 4 bases, with 15 bases spanning the gap. The chain's CDR3 is CASSQERGAISYGYTF. CDR3 DNA: TGTGCCAGCAGCCAAGAGCGGGGGGCGATTTCCTATGGCTACACCTTC. The full variable domain, its missing parts supplied by reference TRBV14 and TRBJ1-2, is EAGVTQFPSHSVIEKGQTVTLRCDPISGHDNLYWYRRVMGKEIKFLLHFVKESKQDESGMPNNRFLAERTGGTYSTLKVQPAELEDSGVYFCASSQERGAISYGYTFGSGTRLTVV.

The chain links TRBV4-3 to TRBJ2-2; D is ambiguous. In germline, CDR1 is LGHNA, CDR2 YSLEER. V lost 1 base to trimming and J lost 8 bases, with 23 bases between them. This CDR3 has 18 amino acids. CDR3 bases: TGCGCCAGCAGCCAAGTACGCCTGAGAGATAAGTTTCCTGGGGAGCTGTTTTTT. Translation: CASSQVRLRDKFPGELFF.

This clone was counted a few times. V usage is TRBV5-6 and J usage is TRBJ1-1, with unresolved D. The CDR3 runs to 15 residues. Trimming stripped 1 base from V and 2 bases from J, with 12 bases between. Looked up from germline, CDR1 is SGHDT and CDR2 is YYEEEE. The CDR3 nucleotides are TGTGCCAGCAGCTTGTATTCAGGCGTTAACACTGAAGCTTTCTTT. Amino acid sequence: CASSLYSGVNTEAFF.